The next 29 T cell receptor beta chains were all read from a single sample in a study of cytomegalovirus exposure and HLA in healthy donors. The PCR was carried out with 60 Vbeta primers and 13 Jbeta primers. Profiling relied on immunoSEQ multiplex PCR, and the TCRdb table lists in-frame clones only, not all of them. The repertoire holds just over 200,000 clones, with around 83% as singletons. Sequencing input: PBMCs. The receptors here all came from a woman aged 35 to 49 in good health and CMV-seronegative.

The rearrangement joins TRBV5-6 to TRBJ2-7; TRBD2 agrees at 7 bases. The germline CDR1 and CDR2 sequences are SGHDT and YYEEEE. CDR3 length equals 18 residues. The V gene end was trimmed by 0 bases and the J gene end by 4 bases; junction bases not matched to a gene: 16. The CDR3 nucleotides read TGTGCCAGCAGCTTGGGGGGTTATGCGGCGGGAGCTGGGTACGAGCAGTACTTC. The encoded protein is CASSLGGYAAGAGYEQYF. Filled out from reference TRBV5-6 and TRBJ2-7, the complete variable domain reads DAGVTQSPTHLIKTRGQQVTLRCSPKSGHDTVSWYQQALGQGPQFIFQYYEEEERQRGNFPDRFSGHQFPNYSSELNVNALLLGDSALYLCASSLGGYAAGAGYEQYFGPGTRLTVT.

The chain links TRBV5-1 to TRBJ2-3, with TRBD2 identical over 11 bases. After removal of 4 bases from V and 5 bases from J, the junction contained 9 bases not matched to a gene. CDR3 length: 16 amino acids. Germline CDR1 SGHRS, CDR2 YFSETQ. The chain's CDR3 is CASSTTSGSEIDTQYF. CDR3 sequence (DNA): TGCGCCAGCAGCACAACTAGCGGGAGCGAGATAGATACGCAGTATTTT.

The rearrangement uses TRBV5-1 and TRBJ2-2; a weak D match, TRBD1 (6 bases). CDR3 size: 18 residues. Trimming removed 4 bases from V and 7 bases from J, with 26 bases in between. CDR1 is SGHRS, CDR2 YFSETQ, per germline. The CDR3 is CASSRHGTGTSVGGELFF. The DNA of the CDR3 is TGCGCCAGCAGCCGACACGGTACCGGGACATCCGTTGGCGGGGAGCTGTTTTTT.

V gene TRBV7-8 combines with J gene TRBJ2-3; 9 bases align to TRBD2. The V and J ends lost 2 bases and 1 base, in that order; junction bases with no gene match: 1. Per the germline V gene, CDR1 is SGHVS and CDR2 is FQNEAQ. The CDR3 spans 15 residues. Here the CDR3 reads CASSLWTSGTDTQYF. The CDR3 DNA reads TGTGCCAGCAGCTTATGGACTAGCGGCACAGATACGCAGTATTTT.

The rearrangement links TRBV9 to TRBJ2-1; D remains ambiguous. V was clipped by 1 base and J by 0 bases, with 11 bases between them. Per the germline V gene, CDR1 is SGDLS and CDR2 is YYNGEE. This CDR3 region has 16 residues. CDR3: CASSVHYGSSYNEQFF. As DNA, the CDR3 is TGTGCCAGCAGCGTACACTACGGTAGCTCCTACAATGAGCAGTTCTTC.

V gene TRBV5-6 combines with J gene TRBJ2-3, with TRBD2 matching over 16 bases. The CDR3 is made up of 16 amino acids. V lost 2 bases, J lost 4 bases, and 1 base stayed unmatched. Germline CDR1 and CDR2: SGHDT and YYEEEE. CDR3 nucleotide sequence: TGTGCCAGCAGCTTAGGGACTAGCGGGAGGGCAGATACGCAGTATTTT. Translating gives CASSLGTSGRADTQYF.

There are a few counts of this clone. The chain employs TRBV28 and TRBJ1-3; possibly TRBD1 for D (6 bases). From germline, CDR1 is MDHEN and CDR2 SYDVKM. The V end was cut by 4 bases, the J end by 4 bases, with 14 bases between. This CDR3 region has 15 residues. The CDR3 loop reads CASSSLQGRGNTIYF. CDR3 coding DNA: TGTGCCAGCAGTTCGCTCCAGGGGAGAGGAAACACCATATATTTT.

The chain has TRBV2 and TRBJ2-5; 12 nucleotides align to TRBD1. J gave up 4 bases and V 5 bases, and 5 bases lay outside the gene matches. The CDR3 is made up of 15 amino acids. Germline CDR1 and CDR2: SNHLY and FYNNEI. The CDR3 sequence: CASSSPGQGAETQYF. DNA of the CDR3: TGTGCCAGCAGTTCCCCGGGACAGGGGGCAGAGACCCAGTACTTC.

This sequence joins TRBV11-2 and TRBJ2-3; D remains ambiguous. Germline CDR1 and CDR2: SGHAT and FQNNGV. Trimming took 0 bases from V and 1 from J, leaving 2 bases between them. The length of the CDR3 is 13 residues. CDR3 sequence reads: CASSLDGTDTQYF. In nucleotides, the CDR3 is TGTGCCAGCAGCTTAGACGGCACAGATACGCAGTATTTT.

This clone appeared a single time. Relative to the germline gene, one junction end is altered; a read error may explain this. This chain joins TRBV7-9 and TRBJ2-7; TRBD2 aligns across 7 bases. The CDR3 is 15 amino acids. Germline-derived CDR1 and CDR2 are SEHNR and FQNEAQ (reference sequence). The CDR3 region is CSSSSTRTSFYEQYF. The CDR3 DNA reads TGTTCCAGCAGCTCAACCCGGACTAGTTTCTACGAGCAGTACTTC.

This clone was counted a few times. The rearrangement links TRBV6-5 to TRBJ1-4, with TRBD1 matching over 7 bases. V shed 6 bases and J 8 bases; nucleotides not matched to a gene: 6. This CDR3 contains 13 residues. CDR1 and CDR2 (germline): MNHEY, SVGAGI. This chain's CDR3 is CASRTGIREKLFF. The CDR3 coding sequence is TGTGCCAGCAGGACAGGGATACGGGAAAAACTGTTTTTT.

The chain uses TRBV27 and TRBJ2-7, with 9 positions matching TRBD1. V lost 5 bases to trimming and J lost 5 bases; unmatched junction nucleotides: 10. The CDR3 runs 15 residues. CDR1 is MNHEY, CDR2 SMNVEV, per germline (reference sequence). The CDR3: CASSMPGQGFDEQYF. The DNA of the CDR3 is TGTGCCAGCAGTATGCCGGGACAGGGATTTGACGAGCAGTACTTC.

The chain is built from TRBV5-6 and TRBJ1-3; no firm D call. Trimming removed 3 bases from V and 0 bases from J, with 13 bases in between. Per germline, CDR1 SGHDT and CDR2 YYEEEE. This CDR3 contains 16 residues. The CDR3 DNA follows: TGTGCCAGCAGCTATACCGGGGTTCGCTCTGGAAACACCATATATTTT. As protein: CASSYTGVRSGNTIYF.

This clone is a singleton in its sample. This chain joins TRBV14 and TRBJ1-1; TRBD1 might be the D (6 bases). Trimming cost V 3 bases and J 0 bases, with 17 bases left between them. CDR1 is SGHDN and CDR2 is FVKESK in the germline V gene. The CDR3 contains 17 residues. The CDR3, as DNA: TGTGCCAGCAGCCAGAAGATGACAGGAAACATGAACACTGAAGCTTTCTTT. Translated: CASSQKMTGNMNTEAFF.

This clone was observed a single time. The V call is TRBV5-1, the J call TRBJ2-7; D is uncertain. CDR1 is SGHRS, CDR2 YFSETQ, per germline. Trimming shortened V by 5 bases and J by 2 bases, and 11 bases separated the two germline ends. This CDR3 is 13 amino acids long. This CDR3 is CASRRSITYEQYF. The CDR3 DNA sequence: TGCGCCAGCAGGCGGTCCATTACCTACGAGCAGTACTTC.

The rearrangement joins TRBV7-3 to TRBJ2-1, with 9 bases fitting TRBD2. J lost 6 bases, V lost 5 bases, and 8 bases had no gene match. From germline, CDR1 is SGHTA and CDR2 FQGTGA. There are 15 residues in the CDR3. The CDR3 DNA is TGTGCCAGCAGCCTTAGCGGGAGATTGGTCAATGAGCAGTTCTTC. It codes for CASSLSGRLVNEQFF.

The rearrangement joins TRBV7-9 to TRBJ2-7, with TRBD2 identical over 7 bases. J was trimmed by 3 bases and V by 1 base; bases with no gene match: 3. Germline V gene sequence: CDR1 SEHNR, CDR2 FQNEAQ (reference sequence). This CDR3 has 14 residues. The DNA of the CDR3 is TGTGCCAGCAGCTTAGACGGGACTATCTACGAGCAGTACTTC. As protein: CASSLDGTIYEQYF.

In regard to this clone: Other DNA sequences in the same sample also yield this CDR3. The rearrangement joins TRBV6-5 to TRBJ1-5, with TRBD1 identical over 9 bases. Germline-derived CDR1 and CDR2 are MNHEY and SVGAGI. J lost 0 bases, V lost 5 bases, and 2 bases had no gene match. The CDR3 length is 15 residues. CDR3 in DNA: TGTGCCAGCAGTCCGGACAGGGGTAGCAATCAGCCCCAGCATTTT. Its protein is CASSPDRGSNQPQHF.

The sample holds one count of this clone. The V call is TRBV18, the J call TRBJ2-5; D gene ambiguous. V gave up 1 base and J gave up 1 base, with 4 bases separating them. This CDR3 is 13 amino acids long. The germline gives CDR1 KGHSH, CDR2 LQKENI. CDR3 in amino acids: CASSPLIQETQYF. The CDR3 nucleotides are TGTGCCAGCTCACCACTCATCCAAGAGACCCAGTACTTC.

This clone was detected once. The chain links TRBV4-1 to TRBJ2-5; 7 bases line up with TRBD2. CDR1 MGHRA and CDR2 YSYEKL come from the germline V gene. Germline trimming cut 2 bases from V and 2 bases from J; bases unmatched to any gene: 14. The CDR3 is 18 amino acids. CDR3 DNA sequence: TGCGCCAGCAGCCAAAAAGTCCTCCCCTGGGGAGGGCAAGAGACCCAGTACTTC. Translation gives CASSQKVLPWGGQETQYF.

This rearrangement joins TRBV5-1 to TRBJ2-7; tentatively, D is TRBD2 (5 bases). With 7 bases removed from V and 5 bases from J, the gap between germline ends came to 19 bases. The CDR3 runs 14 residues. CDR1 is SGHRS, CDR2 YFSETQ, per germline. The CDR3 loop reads CASSTGRGSDEQYF. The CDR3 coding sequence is TGCGCCAGCTCAACTGGTCGGGGTTCGGACGAGCAGTACTTC.

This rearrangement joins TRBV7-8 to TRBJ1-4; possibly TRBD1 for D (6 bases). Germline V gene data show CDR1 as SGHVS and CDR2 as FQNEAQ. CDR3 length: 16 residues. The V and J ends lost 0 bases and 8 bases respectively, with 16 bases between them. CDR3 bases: TGTGCCAGCAGCTTAGCGGGGACACCACGGGACGAAAAACTGTTTTTT. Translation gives CASSLAGTPRDEKLFF.

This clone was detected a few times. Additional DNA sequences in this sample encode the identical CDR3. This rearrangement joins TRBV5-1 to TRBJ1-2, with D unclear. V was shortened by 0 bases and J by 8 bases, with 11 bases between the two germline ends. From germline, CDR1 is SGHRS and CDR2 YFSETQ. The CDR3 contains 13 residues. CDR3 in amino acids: CASSLAGIGGYTF. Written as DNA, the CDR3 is TGCGCCAGCAGCTTGGCGGGGATTGGGGGCTACACCTTC.

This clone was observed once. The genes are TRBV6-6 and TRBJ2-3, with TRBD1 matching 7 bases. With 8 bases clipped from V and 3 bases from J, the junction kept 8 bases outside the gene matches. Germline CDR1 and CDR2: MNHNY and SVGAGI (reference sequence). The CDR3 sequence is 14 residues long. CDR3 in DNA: TGTGCCAGCTCTCCAGGGGGTAGTACAGATACGCAGTATTTT. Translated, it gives CASSPGGSTDTQYF.

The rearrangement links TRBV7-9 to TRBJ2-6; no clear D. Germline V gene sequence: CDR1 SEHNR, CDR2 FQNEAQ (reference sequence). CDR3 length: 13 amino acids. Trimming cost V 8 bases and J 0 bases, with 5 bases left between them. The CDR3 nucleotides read TGTGCCAGCGGCAGCTCTGGGGCCAACGTCCTGACTTTC. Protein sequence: CASGSSGANVLTF.

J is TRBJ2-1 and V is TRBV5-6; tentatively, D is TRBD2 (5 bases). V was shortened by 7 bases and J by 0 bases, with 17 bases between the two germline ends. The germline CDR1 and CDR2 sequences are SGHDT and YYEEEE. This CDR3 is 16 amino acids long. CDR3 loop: CASGTIIASSYNEQFF. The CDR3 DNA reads TGTGCCAGCGGCACCATCATAGCGAGCTCCTACAATGAGCAGTTCTTC.

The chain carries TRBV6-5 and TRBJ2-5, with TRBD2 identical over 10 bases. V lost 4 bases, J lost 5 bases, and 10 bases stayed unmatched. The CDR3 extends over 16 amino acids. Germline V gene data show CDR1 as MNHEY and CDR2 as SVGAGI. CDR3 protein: CASSSFSGRPGETQYF. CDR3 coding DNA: TGTGCCAGCAGTTCCTTTAGCGGGAGGCCGGGGGAGACCCAGTACTTC.

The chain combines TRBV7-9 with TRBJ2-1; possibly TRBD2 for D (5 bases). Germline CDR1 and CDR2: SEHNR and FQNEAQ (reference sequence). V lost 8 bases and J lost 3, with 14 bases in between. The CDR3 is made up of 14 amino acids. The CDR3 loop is CASAALAVYNEQFF. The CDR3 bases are TGTGCCAGCGCCGCGCTAGCAGTCTACAATGAGCAGTTCTTC.

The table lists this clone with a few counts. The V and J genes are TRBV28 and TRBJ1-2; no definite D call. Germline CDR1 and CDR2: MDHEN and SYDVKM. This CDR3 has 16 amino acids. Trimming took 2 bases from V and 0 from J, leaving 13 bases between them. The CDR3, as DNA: TGTGCCAGCAGTTTAGTCTATGCCGTAGCTAACTATGGCTACACCTTC. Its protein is CASSLVYAVANYGYTF.